One sample yielded the 25 T cell receptor beta chains listed below, sequenced in a study of shared clonotypes between healthy human individuals. The assay was immunoSEQ multiplex PCR, and TCRdb's table has in-frame clones only and misses some. Among fewer than 550,000 clones listed, about three quarters were seen once. Sequencing input: PBMCs. These receptors were collected from a woman in her thirties or forties in good health. Some clones in this sample may be carry-over from other donors' samples.

The chain recombines TRBV7-6 with TRBJ2-7; the match to TRBD1 covers 8 bases. CDR1 is SGHVS and CDR2 is FNYEAQ in the germline V gene. Trimming at V came to 5 bases and at J to 2 bases, leaving 5 bases not matched to a gene. CDR3 size: 14 residues. DNA for the CDR3: TGTGCCAGCAGCCCCGGGACAGGCGCCTACGAGCAGTACTTC. It codes for CASSPGTGAYEQYF.

The J gene is TRBJ1-1, the V gene TRBV28, with 8 positions matching TRBD1. Germline loops: CDR1 MDHEN, CDR2 SYDVKM. CDR3 length: 13 amino acids. Unmatched junction bases numbered 4, after V lost 2 bases and J lost 8 bases. The CDR3 sequence is CASSLQGASEAFF. The CDR3 DNA sequence: TGTGCCAGCAGTTTACAGGGGGCCTCGGAAGCTTTCTTT. The whole variable domain, remainder taken from reference TRBV28 and TRBJ1-1, is DVKVTQSSRYLVKRTGEKVFLECVQDMDHENMFWYRQDPGLGLRLIYFSYDVKMKEKGDIPEGYSVSREKKERFSLILESASTNQTSMYLCASSLQGASEAFFGQGTRLTVV.

The V and J genes are TRBV2 and TRBJ1-1, with no clear D. The germline V and J ends were trimmed by 4 bases and 3 bases, with 9 bases remaining between them. CDR1 is SNHLY and CDR2 is FYNNEI in the germline V gene. This CDR3 contains 13 residues. CDR3 in amino acids: CASSVDGYTEAFF. The CDR3 region has the DNA TGTGCCAGCAGTGTTGATGGCTACACTGAAGCTTTCTTT.

V usage is TRBV7-9 and J usage is TRBJ2-3; the D gene is possibly TRBD2 (6 bases). Trimming took 3 bases from V and 5 from J, leaving 12 bases between them. The CDR3 consists of 14 residues. The germline V gene encodes CDR1 SEHNR and CDR2 FQNEAQ (reference sequence). The CDR3, as DNA: TGTGCCAGCAGCTTGGAGGGAGAGGGAGATACGCAGTATTTT. Protein sequence: CASSLEGEGDTQYF. Supplemented by reference TRBV7-9 and TRBJ2-3, the full variable domain reads DTGVSQNPRHKITKRGQNVTFRCDPISEHNRLYWYRQTLGQGPEFLTYFQNEAQLEKSRLLSDRFSAERPKGSFSTLEIQRTEQGDSAMYLCASSLEGEGDTQYFGPGTRLTVL.

The V and J genes are TRBV7-2 and TRBJ2-5; 14 nucleotides match TRBD2. There are 15 residues in the CDR3. The junction had 5 bases not matched to a gene; V was cut back by 6 bases and J by 5 bases. The germline V gene encodes CDR1 SGHTA and CDR2 FQGNSA. DNA for the CDR3: TGTGCCAGCAGGGCCAGGACTAGCGGGAGGGAGACCCAGTACTTC. As protein: CASRARTSGRETQYF.

This rearrangement joins TRBV6-6 to TRBJ1-3; D may be TRBD1 (6 bases). The CDR3 is made up of 16 amino acids. In germline, CDR1 is MNHNY, CDR2 SVGAGI (reference sequence). Trimming left V 6 bases short and J 0 bases short, with 15 bases between. CDR3 region: CASRSPGQLSGNTIYF. The CDR3 nucleotides are TGTGCCAGCAGGTCTCCGGGACAACTCTCTGGAAACACCATATATTTT.

This clone was counted only a few times. This may come from a read error, since a much larger clone is one base off. The chain couples TRBV9 to TRBJ1-1; no definite D call. The CDR3 has 13 residues. V lost 0 bases and J lost 1, with 4 bases in between. Germline CDR1 is SGDLS and CDR2 is YYNGEE. CDR3 DNA: TGTGCCAGCAGCGTAGGGAGGAACACTGAAGCTTTCTTT. The encoded protein is CASSVGRNTEAFF.

The genes are TRBV2 and TRBJ2-1, with D unresolved. The CDR3 runs 14 residues. V was cut by 3 bases and J by 1 base, with 7 bases left in between. Germline lookup yields CDR1 SNHLY and CDR2 FYNNEI. The CDR3 protein is CASSERWSYNEQFF. Written as DNA, the CDR3 is TGTGCCAGCAGTGAGAGGTGGTCCTACAATGAGCAGTTCTTC.

In regard to this clone: This same CDR3 is encoded by further DNA sequences in the sample. This chain links TRBV7-9 with TRBJ1-5, with D unresolved. The CDR3 runs 13 residues. Between the trimmed V and J ends, which lost 1 base and 1 base, there was a span of 2 bases. From germline, CDR1 is SEHNR and CDR2 FQNEAQ (reference sequence). The CDR3 region is CASSLESNQPQHF. The CDR3 DNA sequence: TGTGCCAGCAGCTTAGAGAGCAATCAGCCCCAGCATTTT.

The CDR3 spells CASSPGGPGNEQFF. CDR3 nucleotides: TGTGCCAGCAGCCCGGGGGGCCCGGGTAATGAGCAGTTCTTC. The chain combines TRBV7-3 with TRBJ2-1; D perhaps matches TRBD2 (7 bases). The CDR3 is 14 residues long. V lost 5 bases and J lost 7, with 15 bases in between. CDR1 is SGHTA, CDR2 FQGTGA, per germline.

V and J are TRBV27 and TRBJ2-7, with 7 bases aligning to TRBD2. The CDR3 length is 14 residues. Losses at the gene ends were 5 bases for V and 0 bases for J; bases not matched to a gene: 4. In germline, CDR1 is MNHEY, CDR2 SMNVEV (reference sequence). CDR3 DNA sequence: TGTGCCAGCAGTATTGGGAGGGACTCCTACGAGCAGTACTTC. Translating it yields CASSIGRDSYEQYF.

CDR3: CASSDVIVSYEQYF. The CDR3 bases are TGTGCCAGCAGTGATGTAATAGTTTCCTACGAGCAGTACTTC. The J gene is TRBJ2-7, the V gene TRBV2; D not resolved. Per germline, CDR1 SNHLY and CDR2 FYNNEI. Trimming cost V 3 bases and J 1 base, with 10 bases left between them. This CDR3 is built from 14 residues.

This clone turned up a few times. The chain uses TRBV15 and TRBJ1-4, with D hard to call. The CDR3 totals 13 residues. V gave up 0 bases and J gave up 4 bases, with 3 bases separating them. In germline, CDR1 is LNHNV, CDR2 YYDKDF (reference sequence). CDR3 coding DNA: TGTGCCACCAGCAGAGATCTTAATGAAAAACTGTTTTTT. Its protein is CATSRDLNEKLFF.

This chain links TRBV9 with TRBJ1-2; 7 bases agree with TRBD1. CDR3 length: 14 amino acids. V trimming: 6 bases; J trimming: 1 base; junction bases outside the gene matches: 6. The germline V gene has CDR1 SGDLS and CDR2 YYNGEE. The CDR3 sequence: CASTSSGGNYGYTF. Written as DNA, the CDR3 is TGTGCCAGCACCAGTTCAGGGGGTAACTATGGCTACACCTTC.

This rearrangement joins TRBV9 to TRBJ1-4; unclear D gene. The germline V and J ends were trimmed by 5 bases and 3 bases, with 11 bases remaining between them. The CDR3 covers 14 residues. Germline V gene data show CDR1 as SGDLS and CDR2 as YYNGEE. The CDR3 bases are TGTGCCAGCAGTATGGCAGCCTCTAATGAAAAACTGTTTTTT. Protein product: CASSMAASNEKLFF. Filled out from reference TRBV9 and TRBJ1-4, the complete variable domain reads DSGVTQTPKHLITATGQRVTLRCSPRSGDLSVYWYQQSLDQGLQFLIQYYNGEERAKGNILERFSAQQFPDLHSELNLSSLELGDSALYFCASSMAASNEKLFFGSGTQLSVL.

The V gene is TRBV5-1, the J gene TRBJ1-4; 8 bases line up with TRBD1. The CDR3 contains 14 residues. Per germline, CDR1 SGHRS and CDR2 YFSETQ. V lost 4 bases, J lost 4 bases, and 3 bases stayed unmatched. CDR3 loop: CASSEGQDNEKLFF. CDR3 in DNA: TGCGCCAGCAGCGAGGGACAGGATAATGAAAAACTGTTTTTT. Full variable domain (outside the CDR3, taken from reference TRBV5-1 and TRBJ1-4): KAGVTQTPRYLIKTRGQQVTLSCSPISGHRSVSWYQQTPGQGLQFLFEYFSETQRNKGNFPGRFSGRQFSNSRSEMNVSTLELGDSALYLCASSEGQDNEKLFFGSGTQLSVL.

Concerning this clone: Relative to the germline gene, one junction end is altered; a read error may explain this. The chain recombines TRBV5-1 with TRBJ2-7; 7 bases agree with TRBD1. Germline V lookup: CDR1 SGHRS, CDR2 YFSETQ. The CDR3 length is 13 residues. CDR3 DNA sequence: TGCGCCGGCAGCTCGGGACAGAACTACGAGCAGTACTTC. Translation: CAGSSGQNYEQYF. Filled out from reference TRBV5-1 and TRBJ2-7, the complete variable domain reads KAGVTQTPRYLIKTRGQQVTLSCSPISGHRSVSWYQQTPGQGLQFLFEYFSETQRNKGNFPGRFSGRQFSNSRSEMNVSTLELGDSALYLCAGSSGQNYEQYFGPGTRLTVT.

The chain uses TRBV6-1 and TRBJ2-7; 9 bases match TRBD1. The V segment lost 5 bases and the J segment 2 bases; nucleotides outside the gene matches: 7. The CDR3 sequence is 15 residues long. Per germline, CDR1 MNHNS and CDR2 SASEGT. The CDR3 sequence is CASSPRTGAPYEQYF. In DNA, the CDR3 is TGTGCCAGCAGTCCTCGGACAGGGGCCCCCTACGAGCAGTACTTC.

The genes are TRBV30 and TRBJ2-5; 10 nucleotides line up with TRBD1. The J call may be incorrect, as the DNA end agrees better with TRBJ2-7. The CDR3 totals 16 residues. Germline V gene sequence: CDR1 GTSNPN, CDR2 SVGIG (reference sequence). DNA of the CDR3: TGTGCCTGGAGTGTTTTAGGACAGGGGGTAGGTTACGAGCAGTACTTC. Residues: CAWSVLGQGVGYEQYF.

V gene TRBV10-3 combines with J gene TRBJ1-3, with D hard to call. Germline V gene data show CDR1 as ENHRY and CDR2 as SYGVKD. The CDR3 is 14 residues long. V was pared by 5 bases and J by 0 bases, with 8 bases between. CDR3 sequence reads: CAISSEDSGNTIYF. The CDR3 DNA is TGTGCCATCAGTTCAGAAGACTCTGGAAACACCATATATTTT.

The CDR3 spells CASSSPGLAGVYEQFF. CDR3 DNA: TGTGCCAGCAGCTCACCGGGACTAGCGGGAGTATATGAGCAGTTCTTC. J is TRBJ2-1 and V is TRBV7-9, with 14 bases that match TRBD2. With V trimmed by 4 bases and J by 8 bases, 7 bases remained unmatched. This CDR3 contains 16 residues. CDR1 and CDR2 from the germline V gene are SEHNR and FQNEAQ (reference sequence).

This clone was seen only once. The chain links TRBV10-1 to TRBJ2-4; 14 bases align to TRBD2. The CDR3 contains 16 residues. J gave up 7 bases and V 3 bases, and 5 bases lay outside the gene matches. Germline V gives CDR1 WNHNN, CDR2 SYGVQD (reference sequence). CDR3 amino acids: CASSETTSGRANIQYF. The DNA for the CDR3 is TGCGCCAGCAGTGAAACGACTAGCGGGAGGGCGAACATTCAGTACTTC.

The chain recombines TRBV19 with TRBJ2-3; 7 bases line up with TRBD1. This CDR3 has 16 residues. Germline trimming cut 0 bases from V and 6 bases from J; bases unmatched to any gene: 9. Germline V gene lookup returns CDR1 LNHDA and CDR2 SQIVND (reference sequence). The CDR3 DNA follows: TGTGCCAGTAGTATAGAAGCAAGGCAGGGGGTGGATACGCAGTATTTT. This translates into CASSIEARQGVDTQYF.

A single count supports this clone. The chain joins TRBV30 to TRBJ1-4; D gene uncertain. V lost 5 bases, J lost 7 bases, and 20 bases lay in between. This CDR3 has 15 residues. Germline-derived CDR1 and CDR2 are GTSNPN and SVGIG (reference sequence). CDR3 in amino acids: CAWALGGFYGEKLFF. CDR3 DNA sequence: TGTGCCTGGGCCCTTGGAGGGTTCTATGGTGAAAAACTGTTTTTT. Full variable domain (outside the CDR3, taken from reference TRBV30 and TRBJ1-4): SQTIHQWPATLVQPVGSPLSLECTVEGTSNPNLYWYRQAAGRGLQLLFYSVGIGQISSEVPQNLSASRPQDRQFILSSKKLLLSDSGFYLCAWALGGFYGEKLFFGSGTQLSVL.

The rearrangement uses TRBV13 and TRBJ2-3, with 7 nucleotides matching TRBD1. V trimming: 5 bases; J trimming: 3 bases; junction bases outside the gene matches: 5. The V gene's germline CDR1 is PRHDT and CDR2 FYEKMQ (reference sequence). CDR3 size: 14 residues. CDR3: CASSTRQGTDTQYF. For the CDR3, the DNA is TGTGCCAGCAGCACTAGACAGGGAACAGATACGCAGTATTTT.